The rows below give T cell receptor beta chains drawn from one sample of a study of monozygotic twins with inflammatory bowel disease. TCRdb re-called the 5' RACE reads; one entry per CDR3 protein, DNA not given. This sample's clone table lists more than 300,000 distinct CDR3 sequences. The material sequenced was blood. The receptors here all came from a human donor with ulcerative colitis or Crohn's disease, or a healthy co-twin of an affected twin (not recorded which). CDR3s include the opening cysteine and the closing phenylalanine or tryptophan.

j_call | v_call | cdr3_aa
TRBJ2-1 | TRBV25-1 | CASSDPQGVYNEQFF
TRBJ2-1 | TRBV20-1 | CSASWSGRINEQFF
TRBJ2-5 | TRBV6-1 | CASRPDWTGRQETQYF
TRBJ2-7 | TRBV2 | CASRRTGFEQYF
TRBJ2-6 | TRBV12-3/TRBV12-4 | CASSPGLLSSGANVLTF
TRBJ2-7 | TRBV5-1 | CASSFGTSGSEQYF
TRBJ2-7 | TRBV11-2 | CASSPIPIIPGQGARKQYF
TRBJ1-2 | TRBV20-1 | CSARDVVGYGYTF
TRBJ2-3 | TRBV24-1 | CATSTGTDRTDTQYF
TRBJ2-1 | TRBV18 | CASSPGRDSGFEQFF
TRBJ1-3 | TRBV6-5 | CASSYEIQGGNTIYF
TRBJ2-3 | TRBV7-2 | CASTGGFSTDTQYF
TRBJ1-5 | TRBV10-3 | CATRDEAQPQHF
TRBJ2-2 | TRBV29-1 | CSVVADVNTGELFF
TRBJ2-6 | TRBV18 | CASSPGHPSGANVLTF
TRBJ2-7 | TRBV6-2/TRBV6-3 | CASSYVGQAYEQYF
TRBJ2-7 | TRBV6-6 | CASTLGVDYEQYF
TRBJ2-3 | TRBV18 | CASSPPVDTQYF
TRBJ2-7 | TRBV20-1 | CSAAGLRYEQYF
TRBJ2-3 | TRBV7-9 | CASRGVPTDTQYF
TRBJ2-6 | TRBV6-5 | CASRRAGANVLTF
TRBJ2-1 | TRBV10-3 | CAISVGGLAGYEQFF
TRBJ2-5 | TRBV7-9 | CASSPTTQGGETQYF
TRBJ2-7 | TRBV6-1 | CASSATSGSYEQYF
TRBJ1-4 | TRBV7-8 | CASRVGTGNEKLFF
TRBJ1-4 | TRBV30 | CAWSVLSGSNEKLFF
TRBJ1-5 | TRBV20-1 | CSVVQGNQPQHF
TRBJ2-5 | TRBV7-2 | CASSLAGLKETQYF
TRBJ2-5 | TRBV7-9 | CASSLDRLAGAETQYF
TRBJ1-3 | TRBV5-1 | CASSSGTGSSGNTIYF
TRBJ2-7 | TRBV29-1 | CSVESDYEQYF
TRBJ1-2 | TRBV4-3 | CASSQGSGTADGYTF
TRBJ2-7 | TRBV10-3 | CAISPGTGDNEQYF
TRBJ2-7 | TRBV5-6 | CASSAGQSSYEQYF
TRBJ2-7 | TRBV6-5 | CASSFDRGPLGEQYF
TRBJ2-3 | TRBV27 | CASGRLASTDTQYF
TRBJ2-6 | TRBV28 | CASSLSLDVSGANVLTF
TRBJ1-3 | TRBV12-3/TRBV12-4 | CASKLRQGRENTIYF
TRBJ1-1 | TRBV2 | CASSEASPGYF
TRBJ1-1 | TRBV3-1 | CASSPPGHGGVTEAFF
TRBJ2-7 | TRBV20-1 | CSAPGTGKLYEQYF
TRBJ1-1 | TRBV5-1 | CASRSPGQTNTEAFF
TRBJ2-5 | TRBV30 | CAWSGPRGLAGQETQYF
TRBJ1-5 | TRBV6-2/TRBV6-3 | CASSRKQGGDSNQPQHF
TRBJ2-2 | TRBV20-1 | CSARVPDTGELFF
TRBJ2-7 | TRBV18 | CASSDKSGGYEQYF
TRBJ1-5 | TRBV24-1 | CATSAGVDNQPQHF